This T cell receptor (beta chain) was identified during a study of control samples from healthy donors and cancer patients. Produced via immunoSEQ multiplex PCR; TCRdb's table is partial and in-frame only. In the table there are more than 12,000 clones, 60% to 85% of which are singletons. The CDR3 length is 14 residues. With V trimmed by 4 bases and J by 6 bases, 3 bases remained unmatched. Germline assignment: CDR1 LGHNA and CDR2 YNFKEQ. Material for sequencing was formalin-fixed, paraffin-embedded tissue. This receptor was obtained from a female donor with lung cancer. This chain connects TRBV4-2 to TRBJ2-1; 10 bases fit TRBD2. The CDR3 sequence is CASSPSGSPNEQFF. As DNA, the CDR3 is TGTGCCAGCAGCCCTAGCGGGAGTCCCAATGAGCAGTTCTTC.